This is a list of T cell receptor beta chains from one sample in a study of chemoradiotherapy in HPV16-positive cancers. TCRdb keeps only in-frame clones here, not all; method: immunoSEQ multiplex PCR. The sample has approximately 3,100 clones, more than 85% seen once. The specimen comprised tumor tissue, sampled from a patient who underwent chemoradiotherapy. The receptors were sampled from a human donor with HPV-associated anogenital cancer. Both conserved end residues are part of each CDR3. D genes are given only for firm matches. Some rows have no size entry. The others give once, few or many, or a class for an expanded clone.

TRBJ2-1 | NA | NA | TRBV11-3 | CASSKPQGRNEQFF | TGTGCCAGCAGCAAACCCCAAGGGAGGAATGAGCAGTTCTTC
TRBJ2-2 | NA | NA | TRBV28 | CASSLRGTGELFF | TGTGCCAGCAGTTTAAGGGGCACCGGGGAGCTGTTTTTT
TRBJ2-3 | NA | TRBD2 | TRBV2 | CASSGPLLAGGVTDTQYF | TGTGCCAGCAGTGGCCCCTTACTAGCGGGGGGGGTCACAGATACGCAGTATTTT
TRBJ1-5 | NA | TRBD1 | TRBV15 | CATRTGGFGVSQPQHF | TGTGCCACCAGGACAGGGGGATTTGGGGTGAGTCAGCCCCAGCATTTT
TRBJ2-7 | few | TRBD2 | TRBV30 | CAWSGGSSYEQYF | TGTGCCTGGAGCGGGGGGAGCTCCTACGAGCAGTACTTC
TRBJ1-3 | NA | NA | TRBV9 | CASSVTGLDAGNTIYF | TGTGCCAGCAGCGTAACAGGCTTAGATGCGGGAAACACCATATATTTT
TRBJ2-1 | NA | NA | TRBV7-9 | CASSLRTSYNEQFF | TGTGCCAGCAGCTTACGGACGTCCTACAATGAGCAGTTCTTC
TRBJ2-5 | NA | TRBD2 | TRBV14 | CASSPLVAGGEETQYF | TGTGCCAGCAGCCCGCTTGTGGCGGGAGGGGAGGAGACCCAGTACTTC
TRBJ2-3 | NA | NA | TRBV29-1 | CSVESSGSTDTQYF | TGCAGCGTTGAGTCCTCGGGGAGCACAGATACGCAGTATTTT
TRBJ1-2 | NA | NA | TRBV4-2 | CASSHREGLYGYTF | TGTGCCAGCAGCCACCGGGAGGGGCTCTATGGCTACACCTTC
TRBJ2-3 | NA | TRBD2 | TRBV5-1 | CASSFGQREQSDTQYF | TGCGCCAGCAGCTTCGGTCAGCGGGAGCAGTCGGATACGCAGTATTTT
TRBJ1-2 | NA | NA | TRBV29-1 | CSAYSTENYGYTF | TGCAGCGCGTATTCGACGGAAAACTATGGCTACACCTTC
TRBJ1-1 | NA | NA | TRBV4-3 | CASSQEGDPEAFF | TGCGCCAGCAGCCAAGAAGGGGACCCTGAAGCTTTCTTT
TRBJ2-4 | NA | NA | TRBV4-2 | CASSQYRAMLAKNIQYF | TGTGCCAGCAGCCAGTACAGGGCCATGCTAGCCAAAAACATTCAGTACTTC
TRBJ1-3 | NA | NA | TRBV5-4 | CASSVDRAAGNTIYF | TGTGCCAGCAGCGTGGACCGAGCTGCTGGAAACACCATATATTTT
TRBJ1-2 | NA | TRBD1 | TRBV6-1 | CASTGTGLYGYTF | TGTGCCAGTACCGGGACAGGACTTTATGGCTACACCTTC
TRBJ2-3 | NA | TRBD2 | TRBV2 | CASWAGGATDTQYF | TGTGCCAGCTGGGCGGGGGGGGCCACAGATACGCAGTATTTT
TRBJ2-7 | NA | NA | TRBV5-1 | CASAGSGTYEQYF | TGCGCCAGCGCGGGTAGCGGAACCTACGAGCAGTACTTC
TRBJ1-2 | NA | NA | TRBV5-4 | CASSVASGHWRGYTF | TGTGCCAGCAGCGTCGCCTCGGGACACTGGAGGGGCTACACCTTC
TRBJ1-1 | NA | NA | TRBV30 | CAWGGRGGWATEAFF | TGTGCCTGGGGTGGACGGGGGGGCTGGGCGACTGAAGCTTTCTTT
TRBJ1-1 | NA | NA | TRBV18 | CASSPQSAGTEAFF | TGTGCCAGCTCACCCCAGTCCGCTGGGACTGAAGCTTTCTTT
TRBJ1-2 | NA | NA | TRBV7-2 | CASSFALGGTDRGYTF | TGTGCCAGCAGCTTCGCTTTGGGGGGGACGGATCGTGGCTACACCTTC
TRBJ1-2 | few | TRBD1 | TRBV6-5 | CASSYQGTGGGYTF | TGTGCCAGCAGTTACCAAGGGACAGGGGGCGGCTACACCTTC
TRBJ1-1 | NA | NA | TRBV2 | CAIQRTGPNTEAFF | TGTGCCATTCAGCGTACGGGACCCAACACTGAAGCTTTCTTT
TRBJ2-3 | once | NA | TRBV7-2 | CASSLLGWTDTQYF | TGTGCCAGCAGCTTACTTGGTTGGACGGATACGCAGTATTTT
TRBJ2-3 | NA | TRBD1 | TRBV19 | CASSPRQGLRTDTQYF | TGTGCCAGTAGTCCAAGACAGGGGCTACGCACAGATACGCAGTATTTT
TRBJ2-7 | NA | TRBD1 | TRBV18 | CASSPAGTGSYEQYF | TGTGCCAGCTCACCAGCCGGGACAGGGTCCTACGAGCAGTACTTC
TRBJ1-6 | NA | NA | TRBV5-1 | CASSGGVPNSPLHF | TGCGCCAGCAGCGGGGGGGTCCCCAATTCACCCCTCCACTTT
TRBJ2-1 | NA | TRBD2 | TRBV4-3 | CASSLGTSGSDEQFF | TGCGCCAGCAGCCTCGGGACTAGCGGGAGTGATGAGCAGTTCTTC
TRBJ1-3 | NA | TRBD1 | TRBV18 | CASSPTTGVKGNTIYF | TGTGCCAGCTCACCAACAACAGGGGTGAAGGGAAACACCATATATTTT
TRBJ1-1 | NA | NA | TRBV2 | CASRKQATNTEAFF | TGTGCCAGCAGGAAACAAGCTACGAACACTGAAGCTTTCTTT
TRBJ1-6 | NA | NA | TRBV4-2 | CASSQDFGGAGPNSPLHF | TGTGCCAGCAGCCAAGACTTTGGTGGTGCAGGTCCTAATTCACCCCTCCACTTT
TRBJ2-5 | NA | NA | TRBV12-5 | CASGSDNTQETQYF | TGTGCTAGTGGTTCGGACAACACCCAAGAGACCCAGTACTTC
TRBJ1-5 | NA | NA | TRBV2 | CASGYLDRASSNQPQHF | TGTGCCAGCGGATATCTTGACCGAGCCTCGTCCAATCAGCCCCAGCATTTT
TRBJ2-5 | NA | TRBD1 | TRBV6-5 | CASRSGQGEVETQYF | TGTGCCAGCAGATCCGGACAGGGGGAAGTAGAGACCCAGTACTTC
TRBJ1-2 | NA | NA | TRBV5-1 | CASSRDTVEYGYTF | TGCGCCAGCAGTAGGGACACCGTGGAATATGGCTACACCTTC
TRBJ2-1 | NA | NA | TRBV19 | CASSHSRDNEQFF | TGTGCCAGTAGTCACTCCAGAGACAATGAGCAGTTCTTC
TRBJ2-3 | NA | TRBD2 | TRBV19 | CASSIGGLAIDTQYF | TGTGCCAGTAGTATTGGTGGACTAGCTATAGATACGCAGTATTTT
TRBJ1-4 | NA | NA | TRBV5-6 | CASSSRQRSEKLFF | TGTGCCAGCAGCTCCCGACAGAGGAGCGAAAAACTGTTTTTT
TRBJ2-5 | NA | NA | TRBV5-1 | CASSLAETQYF | TGCGCCAGCAGCTTGGCAGAGACCCAGTACTTC
TRBJ2-3 | NA | NA | TRBV29-1 | CSVVTALTDTQYF | TGCAGCGTCGTTACAGCACTCACAGATACGCAGTATTTT
TRBJ2-1 | NA | TRBD2 | TRBV27 | CASRASGPLVWDEQFF | TGTGCCAGCAGGGCTAGCGGCCCCCTGGTCTGGGATGAGCAGTTCTTC
TRBJ2-7 | NA | NA | TRBV29-1 | CSVSTGPYSYEQYF | TGCAGCGTTTCGACAGGTCCCTACTCCTACGAGCAGTACTTC
TRBJ2-3 | NA | TRBD1 | TRBV27 | CASSSGTGIPDTQYF | TGTGCCAGCAGTTCCGGGACAGGGATCCCAGATACGCAGTATTTT
TRBJ2-1 | NA | NA | TRBV28 | CASAQGPSSYNEQFF | TGTGCCAGCGCACAGGGTCCGTCCTCCTACAATGAGCAGTTCTTC
TRBJ2-7 | NA | NA | TRBV7-2 | CASSLTPAYEQYF | TGTGCCAGCAGCCTGACACCCGCCTACGAGCAGTACTTC
TRBJ1-2 | NA | NA | TRBV30 | CTWRDTRGEVNYGYTF | TGTACCTGGAGGGACACCCGAGGGGAGGTAAACTATGGCTACACCTTC